Below, 20 T cell receptor beta chains from the same sample are listed, as sequenced in a study of early T cells in non-severe SARS-CoV-2 infection. One entry per CDR3 protein, called by TCRdb with MiXCR from the 5' RACE reads. This table has around 63,000 distinct CDR3 sequences, less than 12% appearing once. This sample comprised whole blood, obtained at baseline. The origin of the receptors is an adult who was a healthcare worker with PCR-confirmed SARS-CoV-2 infection or an uninfected control (not recorded which).

The chain employs TRBV6-5 and TRBJ2-1; 11 bases fit TRBD2. After removal of 0 bases from V and 4 bases from J, the junction contained 5 bases not matched to a gene. This CDR3 comprises 17 residues. CDR1 is MNHEY, CDR2 SVGAGI, per germline. The CDR3 reads CASSYSMGTSGYNEQFF. CDR3 in DNA: TGTGCCAGCAGTTACTCGATGGGGACTAGCGGTTACAATGAGCAGTTCTTC.

This clonotype was seen many times. This sequence joins TRBV28 and TRBJ1-1; TRBD1 might be the D (5 bases). Germline CDR1 reads MDHEN; CDR2 reads SYDVKM. There are 12 residues in the CDR3. V lost 7 bases to trimming and J lost 11 bases, with 17 bases between them. Here the CDR3 reads CASTTTAAGAFF. The CDR3 nucleotides are TGTGCCAGCACGACCACTGCGGCAGGGGCTTTCTTT.

This clonotype came up a few times. Here the CDR3 reads CASSVGDGWTILRPGYTF. CDR3 nucleotides: TGTGCCAGCAGCGTGGGAGACGGCTGGACTATTCTTCGTCCCGGCTACACCTTC. J is TRBJ1-2 and V is TRBV9, with no clear D. The CDR3 length is 18 residues. The germline V gene has CDR1 SGDLS and CDR2 YYNGEE. Trimming cost V 2 bases and J 8 bases, with 28 bases left between them. The full variable domain, completed using reference TRBV9 and TRBJ1-2, is DSGVTQTPKHLITATGQRVTLRCSPRSGDLSVYWYQQSLDQGLQFLIQYYNGEERAKGNILERFSAQQFPDLHSELNLSSLELGDSALYFCASSVGDGWTILRPGYTFGSGTRLTVV.

The chain joins TRBV10-3 to TRBJ2-6; no clear D gene. The V end lost 0 bases, the J end lost 4 bases, and 10 bases lay between the germline ends. CDR1 and CDR2 (germline): ENHRY, SYGVKD. The CDR3 is 16 residues long. The CDR3 loop is CAISESGQTGANVLTF. The CDR3 nucleotides read TGTGCCATCAGTGAGTCGGGCCAGACCGGGGCCAACGTCCTGACTTTC.

This clonotype was found a few times. The rearrangement joins TRBV19 to TRBJ2-1, with 7 positions matching TRBD2. The length of the CDR3 is 15 residues. Germline CDR1 LNHDA, CDR2 SQIVND (reference sequence). Unmatched junction bases numbered 3, after V lost 1 base and J lost 3 bases. Written as DNA, the CDR3 is TGTGCCAGTAGTATAGGTAGCGGGTACTACAATGAGCAGTTCTTC. Amino acids: CASSIGSGYYNEQFF.

The J gene is TRBJ2-5, the V gene TRBV4-2; 7 nucleotides line up with TRBD1. This CDR3 contains 14 residues. From germline, CDR1 is LGHNA and CDR2 YNFKEQ. The V gene end was trimmed by 5 bases and the J gene end by 5 bases; junction bases not matched to a gene: 8. The chain's CDR3 is CASSYRDRRETQYF. The CDR3 bases are TGTGCCAGCAGCTACCGGGACAGACGGGAGACCCAGTACTTC.

The sample holds a few counts of this clonotype. The V gene is TRBV6-1, the J gene TRBJ1-1; TRBD1 aligns across 7 bases. The CDR3 has 13 amino acids. Germline assignment: CDR1 MNHNS and CDR2 SASEGT. The J segment lost 0 bases and the V segment lost 8 bases, leaving 3 bases of the junction unmatched. Here the CDR3 DNA reads TGTGCCAGCTCGGGACAGATGAACACTGAAGCTTTCTTT. The encoded protein is CASSGQMNTEAFF.

V and J are TRBV24-1 and TRBJ2-1, with a possible D match to TRBD2 (5 bases). Trimming removed 4 bases from V and 6 bases from J, with 15 bases in between. The CDR3 length is 15 residues. Germline V gene data show CDR1 as KGHDR and CDR2 as SFDVKD. CDR3 sequence: CATSDPTLRGNEQFF. The CDR3 DNA reads as TGTGCCACCAGTGACCCCACCCTCCGGGGCAATGAGCAGTTCTTC.

This clonotype turned up a few times. This chain links TRBV4-3 with TRBJ1-4; D is possibly TRBD1 (6 bases). CDR3 length equals 15 residues. The germline V gene encodes CDR1 LGHNA and CDR2 YSLEER. The V gene lost 0 bases and the J gene lost 8 bases, with 13 bases spanning the gap. CDR3: CASSQEGQPAEKLFF. CDR3 sequence (DNA): TGCGCCAGCAGCCAAGAGGGACAACCGGCCGAAAAACTGTTTTTT.

This clonotype appeared many times. The J gene is TRBJ2-2, the V gene TRBV20-1; D call uncertain. CDR1 and CDR2 from the germline V gene are DFQATT and SNEGSKA (reference sequence). The CDR3 runs to 14 residues. Trimming shortened V by 5 bases and J by 7 bases, and 17 bases separated the two germline ends. The CDR3 region is CSAPTLQSGGELFF. In DNA, the CDR3 is TGCAGTGCTCCGACCCTCCAATCGGGCGGGGAGCTGTTTTTT.

This clonotype was counted between two and nine times. This sequence joins TRBV28 and TRBJ1-1; no firm D call. V lost 11 bases, J lost 1 base, and 8 bases lay in between. The CDR3 is 11 residues long. CDR1 and CDR2 (germline): MDHEN, SYDVKM. Written as DNA, the CDR3 is TGTGCCCTCGGGAAGAACACTGAAGCTTTCTTT. Its translation: CALGKNTEAFF.

The rearrangement joins TRBV28 to TRBJ2-5; TRBD1 agrees at 7 bases. Per germline, CDR1 MDHEN and CDR2 SYDVKM. This CDR3 comprises 14 residues. With 4 bases clipped from V and 4 bases from J, the junction kept 6 bases outside the gene matches. The CDR3 loop is CASSSTGIRETQYF. The CDR3 DNA reads TGTGCCAGCAGTTCGACAGGGATTCGAGAGACCCAGTACTTC.

Many counts were recorded for this clonotype. This CDR3 reads CASSYSPEPNTEAFF. The DNA of the CDR3 is TGTGCCAGCAGTTACTCCCCAGAACCAAACACTGAAGCTTTCTTT. This chain connects TRBV6-5 to TRBJ1-1; D remains ambiguous. CDR1 and CDR2 (germline): MNHEY, SVGAGI. This CDR3 has 15 residues. V dropped 0 bases and J dropped 2 bases, with 10 bases sitting between them.

This chain uses TRBV7-2 with TRBJ2-2; maybe TRBD2 (5 bases). The germline V and J ends were trimmed by 1 base and 5 bases, with 8 bases remaining between them. The germline V gene has CDR1 SGHTA and CDR2 FQGNSA. This CDR3 has 14 residues. The CDR3 here is CASSLVEGTGELFF. The CDR3 coding sequence is TGTGCCAGCAGCTTAGTCGAGGGTACCGGGGAGCTGTTTTTT.

This chain uses TRBV12-3 or TRBV12-4 with TRBJ2-4; D might be TRBD1 (6 bases). Trimming stripped 6 bases from V and 13 bases from J, with 13 bases between. This CDR3 contains 11 residues. The CDR3 nucleotides are TGTGCCAGCAGGGGCGGTGGGACACAGTACTTC. Its translation is CASRGGGTQYF.

This clonotype has more than one count but fewer than ten. The V and J genes are TRBV7-2 and TRBJ2-2, with D possibly being TRBD2 (6 bases). There are 17 residues in the CDR3. The ends were cut back, 5 bases at V and 1 base at J, with 17 bases in the middle. CDR1 is SGHTA and CDR2 is FQGNSA in the germline V gene. The CDR3 nucleotides are TGTGCCAGCAGCCAAGAGCGGGCCCGGGTGAACACCGGGGAGCTGTTTTTT. It encodes CASSQERARVNTGELFF.

Many counts were recorded for this clonotype. This sequence joins TRBV19 and TRBJ2-2; 8 nucleotides align to TRBD2. Germline V gene data show CDR1 as LNHDA and CDR2 as SQIVND (reference sequence). Germline trimming cut 9 bases from V and 1 base from J; bases unmatched to any gene: 4. The CDR3 is 14 residues long. DNA for the CDR3: TGTGCCAGCTCGGGACTAGGGAACACCGGGGAGCTGTTTTTT. Its protein product is CASSGLGNTGELFF.

This clonotype was seen a few times. The V call is TRBV27, the J call TRBJ1-1; 7 nucleotides agree with TRBD1. Germline V CDR1 and CDR2: MNHEY, SMNVEV (reference sequence). The CDR3 runs to 14 residues. V trimming: 5 bases; J trimming: 2 bases; junction bases outside the gene matches: 5. The CDR3 DNA follows: TGTGCCAGCAGTACGCAGGGGGATAACACTGAAGCTTTCTTT. It yields the protein CASSTQGDNTEAFF.

Many counts were recorded for this clonotype. V is TRBV20-1 and J is TRBJ1-6, with D possibly being TRBD1 (5 bases). V was trimmed by 2 bases and J by 7 bases, leaving 12 bases between them. Germline V gene sequence: CDR1 DFQATT, CDR2 SNEGSKA (reference sequence). This CDR3 contains 14 residues. CDR3 sequence: CSARNPGTNSPLHF. The DNA of the CDR3 is TGCAGTGCTAGAAACCCCGGGACCAATTCACCCCTCCACTTT.

A few counts support this clonotype. This rearrangement joins TRBV7-9 to TRBJ2-7; TRBD1 matches 9 bases. CDR1 is SEHNR and CDR2 is FQNEAQ in the germline V gene (reference sequence). This CDR3 has 14 residues. The junction had 4 bases not matched to a gene; V was cut back by 6 bases and J by 1 base. The CDR3, as DNA: TGTGCCAGCAGGTCACAGGGGGCATCCTACGAGCAGTACTTC. Translation gives CASRSQGASYEQYF.